Listed below are T cell receptor beta chains from one sample, sequenced in a study of CD8 T cells in ankylosing spondylitis. TCRdb reprocessed the 5' RACE reads via MiXCR and lists one record per CDR3 protein. The table lists 200,000 to 250,000 distinct CDR3 sequences, roughly a tenth of them singletons. Sample: blood, either unsorted or a sorted T cell fraction (not recorded which). Receptors originate from a male donor with ankylosing spondylitis or in good health (not recorded which). Each CDR3 is given with its conserved first and last residue. A D gene is named only where the DNA matches it firmly. Rows give clone size only sometimes, using once, few, many, or a class for an expanded clone.

cdr3_nt	cdr3_aa	d_call	v_call	j_call	cdr3_length	clone_size
TGTGCCACCAGCAGAGATAACGGAGCTGAAGAAGCTTTCTTT	CATSRDNGAEEAFF	-	TRBV15	TRBJ1-1	14	many
TGTGCCAGTAGTCTCGGGGGGGGCTCCTACAATGAGCAGTTCTTC	CASSLGGGSYNEQFF	TRBD2	TRBV19	TRBJ2-1	15	many
TGTGCCAGCAGCATTGGACAGGGCTACGAGCAGTACTTC	CASSIGQGYEQYF	TRBD1	TRBV11-2	TRBJ2-7	13	-
TGTGCCAGCAGTTTAAGGAGTTCAACTAATGAAAAACTGTTTTTT	CASSLRSSTNEKLFF	-	TRBV27	TRBJ1-4	15	many
TGTGCCAGTAGTATGGCAGGAACTATACAAGAGACCCAGTACTTC	CASSMAGTIQETQYF	-	TRBV19	TRBJ2-5	15	-
TGCAGTGCTAGCCAGGGCGAGTCAGATACGCAGTATTTT	CSASQGESDTQYF	-	TRBV20-1	TRBJ2-3	13	many
TGTGCCAGCCGACAGGGAACTGAAGCTTTCTTT	CASRQGTEAFF	TRBD1	TRBV7-9	TRBJ1-1	11	many
TGTGCCAGCAGTTTATGGCCGTCAGATACGCAGTATTTT	CASSLWPSDTQYF	-	TRBV12-3/TRBV12-4	TRBJ2-3	13	many
TGTGCCAGCAGTCGCCCGGGGAGGGGTATAGAGACCCAGTACTTC	CASSRPGRGIETQYF	TRBD2	TRBV27	TRBJ2-5	15	few
TGTGCCAGCAGCCTACAGGGGCCCTACACCGGGGAGCTGTTTTTT	CASSLQGPYTGELFF	TRBD1	TRBV5-6	TRBJ2-2	15	-
TGTGCCAGCAGTCCTACGGGGTCCTACAATGAGCAGTTCTTC	CASSPTGSYNEQFF	-	TRBV25-1	TRBJ2-1	14	few
TGTGCCATCAGTGCAGGGAACCAAGAGACCCAGTACTTC	CAISAGNQETQYF	-	TRBV10-3	TRBJ2-5	13	many
TGTGCCAGCAGTCGTGGGGGATCTGAAGCTTTCTTT	CASSRGGSEAFF	-	TRBV6-5	TRBJ1-1	12	-